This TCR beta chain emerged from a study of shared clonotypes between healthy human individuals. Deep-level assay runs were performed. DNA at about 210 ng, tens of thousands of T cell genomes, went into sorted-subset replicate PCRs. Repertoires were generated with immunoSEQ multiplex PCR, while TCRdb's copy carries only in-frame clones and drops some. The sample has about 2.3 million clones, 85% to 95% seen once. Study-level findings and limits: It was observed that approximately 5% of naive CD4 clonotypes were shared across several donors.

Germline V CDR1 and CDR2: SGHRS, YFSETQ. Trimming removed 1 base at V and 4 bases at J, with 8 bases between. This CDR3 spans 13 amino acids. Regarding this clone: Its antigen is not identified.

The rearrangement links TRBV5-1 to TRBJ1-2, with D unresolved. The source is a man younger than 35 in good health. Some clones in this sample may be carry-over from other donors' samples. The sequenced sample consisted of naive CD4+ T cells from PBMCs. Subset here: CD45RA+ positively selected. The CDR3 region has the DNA TGCGCCAGCAGCTTGCCCCCTGTCTATGGCTACACCTTC. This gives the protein CASSLPPVYGYTF.